Listed here are 27 T cell receptor beta chains from one sample, sequenced in a study of blood T cells in healthy people across ages (dated by TCRdb to the mid-2010s). Library construction relied on 5' RACE. TCRdb lists the instrument as Illumina HiSeq 2500. The second PCR ran for about 7 to 11 cycles and used a J-beta primer mix along with a sample-barcoded 5' primer. The public reads were quality trimmed at Q25 with fastp and then assembled into clones with MiXCR by TCRdb, keeping productive beta chains. Identical CDR3 protein sequences are pooled into one entry, listed with their most common genes and DNA. In this sample the table shows about a million distinct CDR3 sequences, 45% to 50% of which occur a single time. The top ten clones comprise roughly 13% of the sample. The sample was blood. Receptors originate from a man aged 25-45 years in good health.

J is TRBJ2-7 and V is TRBV12-5; D may be TRBD2 (6 bases). The V gene lost 6 bases and the J gene lost 5 bases, with 11 bases spanning the gap. Germline V gene sequence: CDR1 LGHNT, CDR2 FRNRAP. The CDR3 totals 12 residues. The DNA for the CDR3 is TGTGCTAGTGGATGGGGAGGCGACGAGCAGTACTTC. Its protein product is CASGWGGDEQYF.

At least ten counts were recorded for this clonotype. The genes are TRBV20-1 and TRBJ2-1; TRBD2 matches at 7 bases. With V trimmed by 6 bases and J by 8 bases, 13 bases remained unmatched. Germline V gene lookup returns CDR1 DFQATT and CDR2 SNEGSKA (reference sequence). This CDR3 spans 14 amino acids. The CDR3: CSAPGTSDLDEQFF. Here the CDR3 DNA reads TGCAGTGCGCCCGGAACTAGCGACTTGGATGAGCAGTTCTTC.

This clonotype was detected many times. This chain joins TRBV4-2 and TRBJ2-5, with D maybe TRBD1 (5 bases). V gave up 0 bases and J gave up 5 bases, with 16 bases separating them. This CDR3 spans 16 amino acids. CDR1 is LGHNA and CDR2 is YNFKEQ in the germline V gene. CDR3 protein: CASSQDGAYAGETQYF. In nucleotides, the CDR3 is TGTGCCAGCAGCCAAGATGGGGCCTATGCCGGGGAGACCCAGTACTTC.

The chain joins TRBV5-6 to TRBJ2-7; weak D call: TRBD1 (6 bases). V was pared by 5 bases and J by 2 bases, with 14 bases between. This CDR3 is 14 amino acids long. From germline, CDR1 is SGHDT and CDR2 YYEEEE. The CDR3 nucleotides are TGTGCCAGCAGAGTCAGGACAGAGACCTACGAGCAGTACTTC. It encodes CASRVRTETYEQYF.

The chain employs TRBV20-1 and TRBJ2-1; D is possibly TRBD2 (6 bases). V lost 1 base and J 10 bases, leaving 11 bases between the germline ends. The CDR3 runs to 12 residues. Germline CDR1 DFQATT, CDR2 SNEGSKA (reference sequence). The chain's CDR3 is CSARGGGLEQFF. The CDR3 coding sequence is TGCAGTGCTAGAGGAGGAGGGCTGGAGCAGTTCTTC.

In its sample, this clonotype was seen a few times. This sequence joins TRBV7-9 and TRBJ1-2; 7 bases match TRBD1. Unmatched junction bases numbered 11, after V lost 5 bases and J lost 8 bases. CDR1 and CDR2 from the germline V gene are SEHNR and FQNEAQ (reference sequence). This CDR3 is built from 14 residues. The CDR3 region is CASSGGTGAHGYTF. The DNA of the CDR3 is TGTGCCAGCAGCGGCGGTACAGGGGCGCACGGCTACACCTTC.

The chain recombines TRBV28 with TRBJ2-6; D remains ambiguous. The V gene's germline CDR1 is MDHEN and CDR2 SYDVKM. V was pared by 6 bases and J by 8 bases, with 11 bases between. The CDR3 contains 13 residues. CDR3 amino acids: CASRRSASNVLTF. CDR3 in DNA: TGTGCCAGCAGGAGGTCAGCCTCCAACGTCCTGACTTTC.

Of note for this clonotype: A much larger clone differs from this one at a single base, so this may be a read error. The gene calls are TRBV7-2 and TRBJ1-5; 9 nucleotides align to TRBD1. Germline loops: CDR1 SGHTA, CDR2 FQGNSA. This CDR3 is 16 amino acids long. CDR3 coding DNA: TGTGCCAGCAGCATCACCGGGACAGGGTCGCGACAGCCCCGGCATTTT. Its protein is CASSITGTGSRQPRHF. Looking up the rest from reference TRBV7-2 and TRBJ1-5 gives the full variable domain: GAGVSQSPSNKVTEKGKDVELRCDPISGHTALYWYRQSLGQGLEFLIYFQGNSAPDKSGLPSDRFSAERTGGSVSTLTIQRTQQEDSAVYLCASSITGTGSRQPRHFGDGTRLSIL.

This clonotype was observed a few times. The chain recombines TRBV20-1 with TRBJ2-7; 9 bases are shared with TRBD1. The germline V gene has CDR1 DFQATT and CDR2 SNEGSKA (reference sequence). The CDR3 contains 15 residues. Germline trimming cut 7 bases from V and 0 bases from J; bases unmatched to any gene: 10. CDR3 sequence: CSGTRTGGSSYEQYF. The DNA for the CDR3 is TGCAGTGGAACCCGAACAGGGGGCTCCTCCTACGAGCAGTACTTC.

The chain has TRBV25-1 and TRBJ1-2; 10 nucleotides match TRBD1. This CDR3 is built from 16 residues. J lost 6 bases, V lost 3 bases, and 10 bases had no gene match. The germline V gene has CDR1 MGHDK and CDR2 SYGVNS. As DNA, the CDR3 is TGTGCCAGCAGTGAGCAGAGGACAGGGGGTCTGGATGGCTACACCTTC. It yields the protein CASSEQRTGGLDGYTF.

The chain is built from TRBV18 and TRBJ2-3; D may match TRBD1 or TRBD2 (5 bases each). Germline V gives CDR1 KGHSH, CDR2 LQKENI. The germline V and J ends were trimmed by 3 bases and 4 bases, with 14 bases remaining between them. The CDR3 totals 15 residues. CDR3 nucleotide sequence: TGTGCCAGCTCACCCTGGACCCGGGACCCAGATACGCAGTATTTT. This codes for CASSPWTRDPDTQYF.

V and J are TRBV10-3 and TRBJ2-7; no definite D call. Germline CDR1 reads ENHRY; CDR2 reads SYGVKD. This CDR3 has 15 amino acids. V was shortened by 4 bases and J by 0 bases, with 13 bases between the two germline ends. The CDR3 bases are TGTGCCATCAGTGCTAGGGCGGTGAGCTCCTACGAGCAGTACTTC. Protein product: CAISARAVSSYEQYF.

The CDR3 DNA reads TGTGCCAGCAGTTTTTCGGGGGGGCCGGGAGACATTCAGTACTTC. Its translation is CASSFSGGPGDIQYF. The chain carries TRBV12-3 or TRBV12-4 and TRBJ2-7; 8 nucleotides match TRBD2. The J call may be incorrect, as the DNA end agrees better with TRBJ2-4. This CDR3 spans 15 amino acids.

The V and J genes are TRBV20-1 and TRBJ2-7, with a tentative D call TRBD2 (6 bases). Germline loops: CDR1 DFQATT, CDR2 SNEGSKA (reference sequence). This CDR3 has 14 residues. Trimming removed 6 bases at V and 0 bases at J, with 15 bases between. CDR3 protein: CSAPLASASYEQYF. CDR3 sequence (DNA): TGCAGTGCCCCATTAGCTAGCGCCTCCTACGAGCAGTACTTC.

This chain's CDR3 is CASSQEASYNNEQFF. The DNA for the CDR3 is TGCGCCAGCAGCCAAGAGGCTAGCTATAACAATGAGCAGTTCTTC. The chain has TRBV4-1 and TRBJ2-1, with TRBD2 as a possible D gene (5 bases). CDR3 length equals 15 residues. Germline lookup yields CDR1 MGHRA and CDR2 YSYEKL. Trimming removed 0 bases at V and 5 bases at J, with 11 bases between.

This clonotype turned up a few times. V is TRBV18 and J is TRBJ2-7; D call uncertain. V dropped 2 bases and J dropped 5 bases, with 7 bases sitting between them. The CDR3 has 12 residues. Germline V CDR1 and CDR2: KGHSH, LQKENI. Written as DNA, the CDR3 is TGTGCCAGCTCACCAATGACGGACGAGCAGTACTTC. It encodes CASSPMTDEQYF. Combining the CDR3 with reference TRBV18 and TRBJ2-7 gives the whole variable domain NAGVMQNPRHLVRRRGQEARLRCSPMKGHSHVYWYRQLPEEGLKFMVYLQKENIIDESGMPKERFSAEFPKEGPSILRIQQVVRGDSAAYFCASSPMTDEQYFGPGTRLTVT.

This chain connects TRBV7-8 to TRBJ2-1, with 7 bases identical to TRBD2. After removal of 6 bases from V and 0 bases from J, the junction contained 8 bases not matched to a gene. CDR1 and CDR2 from the germline V gene are SGHVS and FQNEAQ. The CDR3 is 16 amino acids. The CDR3 DNA follows: TGTGCCAGCAGGGGAGCGGGGCTAAGCTCCTACAATGAGCAGTTCTTC. Amino acids: CASRGAGLSSYNEQFF.

V is TRBV7-2 and J is TRBJ2-3; D tentatively fits TRBD1 or TRBD2 (5 bases each). The V and J ends lost 5 bases and 1 base respectively, with 10 bases between them. CDR3 length: 14 amino acids. Germline CDR1 reads SGHTA; CDR2 reads FQGNSA. CDR3 sequence (DNA): TGTGCCAGCAGCAGGGGACCTCGCACAGATACGCAGTATTTT. Its translation is CASSRGPRTDTQYF.

The gene calls are TRBV2 and TRBJ1-5; 7 nucleotides line up with TRBD1. The CDR3 is 15 amino acids. V shed 4 bases, J shed 4 bases, and the junction held 7 bases outside the gene matches. Germline CDR1 reads SNHLY; CDR2 reads FYNNEI. The CDR3: CASSVAGTVNQPQHF. The CDR3 DNA sequence: TGTGCCAGCAGTGTCGCCGGGACAGTTAATCAGCCCCAGCATTTT.

The chain carries TRBV24-1 and TRBJ2-1; the D gene could be TRBD1 or TRBD2 (5 bases each). Matching the DNA end better, TRBJ2-7 makes the J call doubtful. Germline V gene sequence: CDR1 KGHDR, CDR2 SFDVKD. CDR3 size: 13 residues. CDR3 nucleotides: TGTGCCACCAGGGGACCTTCTCACAATGAGCAGTACTTC. Translation: CATRGPSHNEQYF.

The table lists this clonotype with a few counts. V is TRBV4-1 and J is TRBJ2-3; a weak D match, TRBD2 (7 bases). Germline V gene lookup returns CDR1 MGHRA and CDR2 YSYEKL. The CDR3 is 16 amino acids. Trimming shortened V by 0 bases and J by 5 bases, and 15 bases separated the two germline ends. The CDR3 sequence is CASSQDPRGPRDTQYF. CDR3 sequence (DNA): TGCGCCAGCAGCCAAGATCCGCGGGGGCCGAGAGATACGCAGTATTTT.

This rearrangement joins TRBV12-3 or TRBV12-4 to TRBJ1-5; D is perhaps TRBD1 (6 bases). V lost 3 bases and J lost 2, with 11 bases in between. This CDR3 contains 15 residues. CDR3 DNA sequence: TGTGCCAGCAGTTTTAGGGGGAGTGGCAATCAGCCCCAGCATTTT. It is translated as CASSFRGSGNQPQHF.

The chain has TRBV7-2 and TRBJ2-4, with unresolved D. V gave up 5 bases and J gave up 13 bases, with 12 bases separating them. Germline V gene sequence: CDR1 SGHTA, CDR2 FQGNSA. The CDR3 length is 11 residues. The CDR3 here is CASSLQDGQYF. The CDR3 nucleotides read TGTGCCAGCAGCCTACAAGACGGGCAGTACTTC.

A few counts support this clonotype. CDR3 region: CSSVGTGLYNEQFF. As DNA, the CDR3 is TGCAGCTCCGTCGGGACAGGATTGTACAATGAGCAGTTCTTC. The chain has TRBV29-1 and TRBJ2-1; 8 bases are shared with TRBD1. CDR3 length: 14 amino acids. The V and J ends lost 8 bases and 4 bases, in that order; junction bases with no gene match: 10. The germline gives CDR1 SQVTM, CDR2 ANQGSEA.

There are a few counts of this clonotype. J is TRBJ2-1 and V is TRBV11-2, with D uncertain. CDR1 is SGHAT, CDR2 FQNNGV, per germline. The CDR3 runs 15 residues. V gave up 5 bases and J gave up 0 bases, with 11 bases separating them. CDR3 bases: TGTGCCAGCAGCGCCGGCCTAGTCTCCTACAATGAGCAGTTCTTC. This sequence encodes CASSAGLVSYNEQFF.

The chain couples TRBV7-6 to TRBJ2-1; TRBD2 aligns across 9 bases. J lost 6 bases, V lost 5 bases, and 8 bases had no gene match. The CDR3 consists of 15 residues. The germline gives CDR1 SGHVS, CDR2 FNYEAQ. This CDR3 reads CASSPRTSVVNEQFF. The CDR3 bases are TGTGCCAGCAGCCCCCGGACTAGCGTCGTCAATGAGCAGTTCTTC.

In its sample, this clonotype was seen a few times. This chain uses TRBV27 with TRBJ2-7; D perhaps matches TRBD1 (5 bases). The CDR3 consists of 12 residues. V was trimmed by 5 bases and J by 2 bases, leaving 7 bases between them. Germline CDR1 is MNHEY and CDR2 is SMNVEV (reference sequence). CDR3 sequence (DNA): TGTGCCAGCAGTAAGGGGCCCTACGAGCAGTACTTC. Translation: CASSKGPYEQYF.